Detailed here is one T cell receptor beta chain. Its matching antigen is unknown. The germline gives CDR1 MGHDK, CDR2 SYGVNS. This CDR3 has 14 amino acids. V shed 2 bases and J shed 5 bases, with 12 bases lying between them. PCR used 60 Vbeta primers and 13 Jbeta primers. The repertoire was sequenced with immunoSEQ multiplex PCR; TCRdb's copy has only in-frame clones and lacks some. The sample carries about 52,000 clones, roughly 73% recorded once. The data derive from a study of cytomegalovirus exposure and HLA in healthy donors. Study as a whole: Of around 400 genotyped donors, 80% to 85% grouped in the Caucasian-associated ancestry cluster. Study outcomes and limitations: Later analysis identified several of the most significant clusters that appeared linked to common viral pathogens.

The sequencing sample was made of PBMCs. The TCR comes from a man younger than 35 in good health and CMV-seronegative. The chain is built from TRBV25-1 and TRBJ1-1; D is unresolved. This CDR3 reads CASSEVMAGTEAFF. The CDR3 bases are TGTGCCAGCAGTGAAGTTATGGCGGGAACTGAAGCTTTCTTT.